This TCR beta chain was sequenced for a study of tumor-infiltrating lymphocytes in glioblastoma multiforme. Whole-study results and caveats: The T cells in this sample were not sorted into functional subsets.

There are 16 residues in the CDR3. Trimming left V 0 bases short and J 4 bases short, with 16 bases between. The germline V gene has CDR1 SNHLY and CDR2 FYNNEI. Three nested ARM-PCR rounds with V-beta and C-beta primers built TCRB libraries. MiXCR, run by TCRdb on the multiplex PCR reads, gives a single entry per CDR3 protein. The data show about 32,000 distinct CDR3 sequences, roughly three fifths seen once. This clonotype turned up a few times. What it binds is not known. This TCR was recovered from a male donor with glioblastoma. The rearrangement joins TRBV2 to TRBJ2-7, with a possible D match to TRBD1 (5 bases). The specimen was brain tumor tissue. The CDR3 DNA reads TGTGCCAGCAGTGAAGCGATAGGGGATACCCTTTACGAGCAGTACTTC. Protein sequence: CASSEAIGDTLYEQYF. The whole variable domain, remainder taken from reference TRBV2 and TRBJ2-7, is EPEVTQTPSHQVTQMGQEVILRCVPISNHLYFYWYRQILGQKVEFLVSFYNNEISEKSEIFDDQFSVERPDGSNFTLKIRSTKLEDSAMYFCASSEAIGDTLYEQYFGPGTRLTVT.